This T cell receptor beta chain was identified in a study of Graves' ophthalmopathy and Graves' hyperthyroidism. Study context: No progression to ophthalmopathy over 18 months defined stable hyperthyroidism. Study-level points and caveats: The model reached approximately 70% sensitivity and 72.22% specificity for predicting ophthalmopathy progression.

V was pared by 2 bases and J by 7 bases, with 15 bases between. This CDR3 spans 16 amino acids. CDR1 is SGHTA and CDR2 is FQGNSA in the germline V gene. TCR beta CDR3 regions were amplified from RNA transcripts. First-round RT-PCR used HTBI primers; second-round multiplex PCR followed. Each CDR3 protein is one row after TCRdb ran MiXCR on the multiplex PCR reads. The table has about 1.1 million distinct CDR3 sequences, 35% to 40% seen once; the top ten hold around 10%. There are many counts of this clonotype. Antigen specificity is unknown. The sequenced sample consisted of peripheral blood or thyroid tissue (not recorded which). V and J are TRBV7-2 and TRBJ1-6, with a weak D call TRBD1 (6 bases). The source of this sequence is an adult man with Graves' hyperthyroidism. The CDR3: CASSLSATGGNSPLHF. The CDR3 DNA sequence: TGTGCCAGCAGCTTATCTGCGACAGGAGGAAATTCACCCCTCCACTTT.